A selection of T cell receptor beta chains follows, all from one sample in a study of vaccination and CD4 T cells after COVID-19. These TCRs' antigens remain unknown. One entry per CDR3 protein, called by TCRdb with MiXCR from the PCR reads. The sample shows 20,000 or so distinct CDR3 sequences, under 70% of them seen only once. The sequenced sample consisted of CD4+ T cells from blood, cultured in vitro. The receptor set was obtained from a human donor who had recovered from COVID-19. Each CDR3 is given with its conserved first and last residue. The D gene is left open where the match is weak. Clone size is stated in some rows and not others, as once, few, many or a class when expanded.

v_call: TRBV24-1
d_call: TRBD1
clone_size: NA
j_call: TRBJ2-6
cdr3_nt: TGTGCCACCAGTGCTAGGGGGCTGGGGGCCAACGTCCTGACTTTC
cdr3_aa: CATSARGLGANVLTF

v_call: TRBV19
d_call: NA
clone_size: NA
j_call: TRBJ1-2
cdr3_nt: TGTGCCAGTACCCAAACACAGAGCGGCTACACCTTC
cdr3_aa: CASTQTQSGYTF

v_call: TRBV6-1
d_call: TRBD2
clone_size: NA
j_call: TRBJ2-5
cdr3_nt: TGTGCCAGCAGGCAGGACAGCGGGAGAGGAGAGACCCAGTACTTC
cdr3_aa: CASRQDSGRGETQYF

v_call: TRBV28
d_call: TRBD1
clone_size: NA
j_call: TRBJ1-3
cdr3_nt: TGTGCCAGCTTTGGCAGGGGGCTATGGGAAAACACCATATATTTT
cdr3_aa: CASFGRGLWENTIYF

v_call: TRBV24-1
d_call: NA
clone_size: NA
j_call: TRBJ2-2
cdr3_nt: TGTGCCACCAGACAAAACACCGGGGAGCTGTTTTTT
cdr3_aa: CATRQNTGELFF

v_call: TRBV27
d_call: TRBD1
clone_size: few
j_call: TRBJ1-6
cdr3_nt: TGTGCCAGCAGTTACGCCCGGACAGGGGGTCTTTACCCCCTCCACTTT
cdr3_aa: CASSYARTGGLYPLHF

v_call: TRBV29-1
d_call: NA
clone_size: NA
j_call: TRBJ1-5
cdr3_nt: TGCAGCGTTGAAATCGGCCTCAATCAGCCCCAGCATTTT
cdr3_aa: CSVEIGLNQPQHF

v_call: TRBV10-3
d_call: NA
clone_size: few
j_call: TRBJ2-2
cdr3_nt: TGTGCCATCAGATATTCGGCCAGCGGGGAGCTGTTTTTT
cdr3_aa: CAIRYSASGELFF

v_call: TRBV20-1
d_call: NA
clone_size: NA
j_call: TRBJ2-1
cdr3_nt: TGCAGTGCTAGAGTCGGGGGGCGGGAGCAGTTCTTC
cdr3_aa: CSARVGGREQFF

v_call: TRBV2
d_call: TRBD1
clone_size: few
j_call: TRBJ1-1
cdr3_nt: TGTGCCAGCAGGGACAGGGGATGGGGCGCTTTCTTT
cdr3_aa: CASRDRGWGAFF

v_call: TRBV28
d_call: TRBD2
clone_size: NA
j_call: TRBJ2-3
cdr3_nt: TGTGCCAGCAGTTTACGAACAACTAGCGTGAGCACAGATACGCAGTATTTT
cdr3_aa: CASSLRTTSVSTDTQYF

v_call: TRBV7-2
d_call: NA
clone_size: NA
j_call: TRBJ1-1
cdr3_nt: TGTGCCAGCAGCTTAAAGGGTGAGTGGGCCACTGAAGCTTTCTTT
cdr3_aa: CASSLKGEWATEAFF

v_call: TRBV6-1
d_call: TRBD2
clone_size: NA
j_call: TRBJ2-3
cdr3_nt: TGTGCCAGCAGCCGAGGACTAGCGGGAGGTACAGATACGCAGTATTTT
cdr3_aa: CASSRGLAGGTDTQYF

v_call: TRBV29-1
d_call: NA
clone_size: NA
j_call: TRBJ1-5
cdr3_nt: TGCAGCGTTGCGGAGAGCAATCAGCCCCAGCATTTT
cdr3_aa: CSVAESNQPQHF

v_call: TRBV27
d_call: TRBD2
clone_size: NA
j_call: TRBJ2-3
cdr3_nt: TGTGCCAGCAGTTCACTCCGGGGGGGCGCAGATACGCAGTATTTT
cdr3_aa: CASSSLRGGADTQYF

v_call: TRBV6-5
d_call: NA
clone_size: NA
j_call: TRBJ1-1
cdr3_nt: TGTGCCAGCAGTTACTTGCCGGGTGGGGAGACTGAAGCTTTCTTT
cdr3_aa: CASSYLPGGETEAFF

v_call: TRBV6-5
d_call: TRBD1
clone_size: NA
j_call: TRBJ2-7
cdr3_nt: TGTGGCAGCAGTTACAGACAGGGCTACGAGCAGTACTTC
cdr3_aa: CGSSYRQGYEQYF

v_call: TRBV4-3
d_call: TRBD1
clone_size: once
j_call: TRBJ2-5
cdr3_nt: TGCGCCAGCAGCCAACTGGGGGACAGCCAAGAGACCCAGTACTTC
cdr3_aa: CASSQLGDSQETQYF

v_call: TRBV15
d_call: TRBD2
clone_size: NA
j_call: TRBJ2-1
cdr3_nt: TGTGCCACCAGCAACCCGAACCTAGCGGGGTTCGAAGGGGATGAGCAGTTCTTC
cdr3_aa: CATSNPNLAGFEGDEQFF

v_call: TRBV24-1
d_call: NA
clone_size: NA
j_call: TRBJ2-5
cdr3_nt: TGTGCCACCAGTGATCCGAATCAAGAGACCCAGTACTTC
cdr3_aa: CATSDPNQETQYF

v_call: TRBV10-1
d_call: NA
clone_size: few
j_call: TRBJ1-5
cdr3_nt: TGCGCCAGCAGAGTATCGTATAGCAATCAGCCCCAGCATTTT
cdr3_aa: CASRVSYSNQPQHF

v_call: TRBV25-1
d_call: NA
clone_size: NA
j_call: TRBJ2-1
cdr3_nt: TGTGCCAGCAGGGCCAGCTCCTACAATGAGCAGTTCTTC
cdr3_aa: CASRASSYNEQFF

v_call: TRBV27
d_call: NA
clone_size: NA
j_call: TRBJ1-1
cdr3_nt: TGTGCCAGCACCTTGGTGGGGGGGGTAAGTGAAGCTTTCTTT
cdr3_aa: CASTLVGGVSEAFF

v_call: TRBV29-1
d_call: TRBD1
clone_size: NA
j_call: TRBJ1-2
cdr3_nt: TGCAGCGTTGAAGGAGGAACAGGGGGCTATGGCTACACCTTC
cdr3_aa: CSVEGGTGGYGYTF

v_call: TRBV27
d_call: TRBD1
clone_size: NA
j_call: TRBJ1-6
cdr3_nt: TGTGCCAGCAGTTTAAGGGGGGGACAGATGGGTAGATACAATTCACCCCTCCACTTT
cdr3_aa: CASSLRGGQMGRYNSPLHF

v_call: TRBV20-1
d_call: TRBD1
clone_size: NA
j_call: TRBJ2-7
cdr3_nt: TGCAGTGCTAGAAACCCCGGGACAGGGTTTTACGAGCAGTACTTC
cdr3_aa: CSARNPGTGFYEQYF

v_call: TRBV5-1
d_call: TRBD1
clone_size: NA
j_call: TRBJ2-7
cdr3_nt: TGCGCCAGCAGCTTGCCCAACTATGGGACAGGGGGCGCATACGAGCAGTACTTC
cdr3_aa: CASSLPNYGTGGAYEQYF

v_call: TRBV11-2
d_call: NA
clone_size: NA
j_call: TRBJ1-2
cdr3_nt: TGTGCCAGCAGCTCCGTGACAGATAACTATGGCTACACCTTC
cdr3_aa: CASSSVTDNYGYTF

v_call: TRBV28
d_call: NA
clone_size: NA
j_call: TRBJ1-1
cdr3_nt: TGTGCCAGCAGTTTCCCCACAGCCTCAGGGGCTTTCTTT
cdr3_aa: CASSFPTASGAFF

v_call: TRBV7-2
d_call: NA
clone_size: once
j_call: TRBJ2-3
cdr3_nt: TGTGCCAGCAGCTTCCGATCTGGCAGCACAGATACGCAGTATTTT
cdr3_aa: CASSFRSGSTDTQYF

v_call: TRBV7-2
d_call: NA
clone_size: NA
j_call: TRBJ2-5
cdr3_nt: TGTGCCAGCGGGTTTCCAGGGGAGCGAGAGACCCAGTACTTC
cdr3_aa: CASGFPGERETQYF

v_call: TRBV7-6
d_call: TRBD2
clone_size: NA
j_call: TRBJ2-1
cdr3_nt: TGTGCCAGCAGCTTAGAAAGACTAGCGGTCTACAATGAGCAGTTCTTC
cdr3_aa: CASSLERLAVYNEQFF

v_call: TRBV6-1
d_call: NA
clone_size: NA
j_call: TRBJ1-2
cdr3_nt: TGTGCCAGCAGTCCTCGCTTAGGGGACATCTATGGCTACACCTTC
cdr3_aa: CASSPRLGDIYGYTF

v_call: TRBV28
d_call: NA
clone_size: few
j_call: TRBJ1-2
cdr3_nt: TGTGCCAGCAGTTTTGGGGGGGTATGGGGGCACGGCTACACCTTC
cdr3_aa: CASSFGGVWGHGYTF

v_call: TRBV5-8
d_call: NA
clone_size: NA
j_call: TRBJ1-2
cdr3_nt: TGTGCCAGCAGCCCAAGGGCGAGCTTTTACACCTTC
cdr3_aa: CASSPRASFYTF

v_call: TRBV6-2/TRBV6-3
d_call: NA
clone_size: NA
j_call: TRBJ2-7
cdr3_nt: TGTGCCAGCAGCACTGGGTCCAGCGGGTACTTC
cdr3_aa: CASSTGSSGYF

v_call: TRBV30
d_call: NA
clone_size: few
j_call: TRBJ1-5
cdr3_nt: TGTGCCTGGAGTGATAACTCTAATCAGCCCCAGCATTTT
cdr3_aa: CAWSDNSNQPQHF

v_call: TRBV4-3
d_call: TRBD2
clone_size: few
j_call: TRBJ2-1
cdr3_nt: TGCGCCAGCAGCCAAGCCGGGACTAGTCGGCGGAATGAGCAGTTCTTC
cdr3_aa: CASSQAGTSRRNEQFF

v_call: TRBV20-1
d_call: NA
clone_size: NA
j_call: TRBJ1-1
cdr3_nt: TGCAGTGCTAGTTCTGAGGGCACGGTGAACACTGAAGCTTTCTTT
cdr3_aa: CSASSEGTVNTEAFF

v_call: TRBV6-2/TRBV6-3
d_call: TRBD1
clone_size: medium-sized
j_call: TRBJ1-2
cdr3_nt: TGTGCCAGCAGTTACCCCAATACAGGGGGCGCCTATGGCTACACCTTC
cdr3_aa: CASSYPNTGGAYGYTF

v_call: TRBV24-1
d_call: TRBD1
clone_size: few
j_call: TRBJ1-1
cdr3_nt: TGTGCCACCAGGACAGGGCCTGAAGCTTTCTTT
cdr3_aa: CATRTGPEAFF

v_call: TRBV15
d_call: TRBD1
clone_size: once
j_call: TRBJ2-7
cdr3_nt: TGTGCCACCAGCAGAGACCTTACACAGGGGACCACCTACGAGCAGTACTTC
cdr3_aa: CATSRDLTQGTTYEQYF

v_call: TRBV12-2
d_call: NA
clone_size: few
j_call: TRBJ1-5
cdr3_nt: TGTGCAAGTCGCTTAAGACAGGGAAGGGTCGGGAGCAATCAGCCCCAGCATTTT
cdr3_aa: CASRLRQGRVGSNQPQHF

v_call: TRBV19
d_call: NA
clone_size: few
j_call: TRBJ1-3
cdr3_nt: TGTGCCACCCTAGACAGTTCCGGAAACACCATATATTTT
cdr3_aa: CATLDSSGNTIYF

v_call: TRBV2
d_call: TRBD1
clone_size: NA
j_call: TRBJ2-3
cdr3_nt: TGTGCCAGCAGAGGGGACAGGGGAACAGATACGCAGTATTTT
cdr3_aa: CASRGDRGTDTQYF

v_call: TRBV20-1
d_call: NA
clone_size: NA
j_call: TRBJ2-4
cdr3_nt: TGCAGTGCTGGGGCCTCGATTATACAGGGTAGGCGCCAGTACTTC
cdr3_aa: CSAGASIIQGRRQYF

v_call: TRBV10-2
d_call: TRBD2
clone_size: once
j_call: TRBJ2-3
cdr3_nt: TGCGCCACCTTAGGTGCGGGGGGCACAGATACGCAGTATTTT
cdr3_aa: CATLGAGGTDTQYF

v_call: TRBV19
d_call: NA
clone_size: NA
j_call: TRBJ1-4
cdr3_nt: TGTGCCAGTAGTACCAGGGTTCTAGAAGAAAAACTGTTTTTT
cdr3_aa: CASSTRVLEEKLFF

v_call: TRBV4-3
d_call: NA
clone_size: few
j_call: TRBJ1-3
cdr3_nt: TGCGCCAGCAGCCCCGGGGACCCTGGAAACACCATATATTTT
cdr3_aa: CASSPGDPGNTIYF

v_call: TRBV5-1
d_call: NA
clone_size: NA
j_call: TRBJ2-3
cdr3_nt: TGCGCCAGCAGCTTGGCGGTAAAGGGCGGTACGCAGTATTTT
cdr3_aa: CASSLAVKGGTQYF

v_call: TRBV6-2/TRBV6-3
d_call: TRBD1
clone_size: few
j_call: TRBJ1-5
cdr3_nt: TGTGCCAGCAGTGACCGACAGGGAAATCAGCCCCAGCATTTT
cdr3_aa: CASSDRQGNQPQHF

v_call: TRBV7-2
d_call: TRBD2
clone_size: once
j_call: TRBJ2-3
cdr3_nt: TGTGCCAGCAGCTTCTCTAGCGGGAGAACAGATACGCAGTATTTT
cdr3_aa: CASSFSSGRTDTQYF

v_call: TRBV7-2
d_call: TRBD2
clone_size: NA
j_call: TRBJ2-7
cdr3_nt: TGTGCCAGCTCTTGGGGGGGCCTAGCGGGAGGTTACGAGCAGTACTTC
cdr3_aa: CASSWGGLAGGYEQYF

v_call: TRBV6-1
d_call: TRBD1
clone_size: NA
j_call: TRBJ1-1
cdr3_nt: TGTGCCAGCAGGCCTAGACAGGGTTTGAACACTGAAGCTTTCTTT
cdr3_aa: CASRPRQGLNTEAFF